Listed below are T cell receptor beta chains from one sample, sequenced in a study of cytomegalovirus exposure and HLA in healthy donors. Libraries were prepared by immunoSEQ multiplex PCR; TCRdb keeps only in-frame clonotypes and omits some of them. The sample has 80,000 to 100,000 clones, around 88% seen once; the top ten hold around 3.9%. Sample: PBMCs. Receptor source: a woman in her 30s in good health and CMV-seronegative. CDR3s include the opening cysteine and the closing phenylalanine or tryptophan. A D gene is named only where the DNA matches it firmly. Clone size is given for some rows only: seen once, a few or many times, or a class if the clone is expanded.

V	D	size	J	CDR3	DNA
TRBV5-4	NA	NA	TRBJ2-1	CASSLAGGFDEQFF	TGTGCCAGCAGCTTGGCCGGGGGTTTTGATGAGCAGTTCTTC
TRBV5-1	NA	once	TRBJ2-7	CASSLDIYTYEQYF	TGCGCCAGCAGCTTGGATATTTATACCTACGAGCAGTACTTC
TRBV19	NA	few	TRBJ2-6	CASSPREGSGANVLTF	TGTGCCAGTAGCCCCAGGGAAGGGTCTGGGGCCAACGTCCTGACTTTC
TRBV14	TRBD1	NA	TRBJ1-1	CASSLGTGQANTEAFF	TGTGCCAGCAGCCTAGGGACAGGACAGGCGAACACTGAAGCTTTCTTT
TRBV19	TRBD2	NA	TRBJ2-7	CASSSSGVSSYEQYF	TGTGCCAGTAGTAGCAGCGGGGTAAGCTCCTACGAGCAGTACTTC
TRBV5-1	TRBD1	NA	TRBJ2-6	CASSLGQGRANVLTF	TGCGCCAGCAGCTTAGGACAGGGGAGGGCCAACGTCCTGACTTTC
TRBV12-5	TRBD1	NA	TRBJ2-7	CASGGHNRGLEQYF	TGTGCTAGTGGGGGGCATAACAGGGGATTAGAGCAGTACTTC
TRBV7-6	NA	few	TRBJ2-7	CASSSSDGDSYEQYF	TGTGCCAGCAGCTCATCCGACGGAGACTCCTACGAGCAGTACTTC
TRBV5-4	NA	NA	TRBJ1-2	CASSLEGVSYGYTF	TGTGCCAGCAGCTTGGAAGGGGTCTCCTATGGCTACACCTTC
TRBV29-1	TRBD1	NA	TRBJ2-7	CSVDVTGGYEQYF	TGCAGCGTTGATGTGACAGGGGGCTACGAGCAGTACTTC
TRBV2	NA	NA	TRBJ1-5	CASSDEVGPQHF	TGTGCCAGCAGTGACGAAGTCGGTCCCCAGCATTTT
TRBV7-2	NA	NA	TRBJ2-5	CASARSAAETQYF	TGTGCCAGCGCCCGCTCGGCGGCGGAGACCCAGTACTTC
TRBV27	NA	NA	TRBJ2-1	CASSFSVYNEQFF	TGTGCCAGCAGTTTCTCCGTCTACAATGAGCAGTTCTTC
TRBV10-3	NA	NA	TRBJ2-7	CAARTATYEQYF	TGTGCCGCAAGAACCGCTACCTACGAGCAGTACTTC
TRBV14	NA	NA	TRBJ2-5	CASSRTTGTRETQYF	TGTGCCAGCAGCCGTACGACAGGGACTCGGGAGACCCAGTACTTC
TRBV5-1	TRBD1	NA	TRBJ1-1	CASSPRGQGVLRSTEAFF	TGCGCCAGCAGCCCCAGAGGACAGGGGGTGCTTAGAAGCACTGAAGCTTTCTTT
TRBV28	NA	NA	TRBJ2-2	CASSSPQGLLNTGELFF	TGTGCCAGCAGTTCCCCCCAAGGACTCCTTAACACCGGGGAGCTGTTTTTT
TRBV27	TRBD1	NA	TRBJ1-1	CASQTYRGSTEAFF	TGTGCCAGCCAGACTTACAGGGGTAGCACTGAAGCTTTCTTT
TRBV5-4	TRBD1	NA	TRBJ2-7	CASSNDRAGSYEQYF	TGTGCCAGCAGCAATGACAGGGCCGGATCCTACGAGCAGTACTTC
TRBV29-1	TRBD1	NA	TRBJ1-1	CSVVGGQGTEAFF	TGCAGCGTTGTGGGGGGACAGGGGACTGAAGCTTTCTTT
TRBV10-3	NA	once	TRBJ1-1	CAISESGVDTEAFF	TGTGCCATCAGTGAGTCGGGAGTGGACACTGAAGCTTTCTTT
TRBV6-6	NA	few	TRBJ1-3	CATGAGNTIYF	TGTGCCACAGGGGCTGGAAACACCATATATTTT
TRBV6-6	NA	NA	TRBJ2-7	CASSYSGGTDYEQYF	TGTGCCAGCAGTTACTCCGGGGGAACGGACTACGAGCAGTACTTC
TRBV28	NA	NA	TRBJ2-7	CASSLPLGGGSIHEQYF	TGTGCCAGCAGTTTACCCCTCGGGGGCGGGAGTATCCACGAGCAGTACTTC
TRBV28	TRBD1	NA	TRBJ2-5	CASSTPDPGGQETQYF	TGTGCCAGCAGTACGCCGGACCCAGGGGGCCAAGAGACCCAGTACTTC
TRBV7-3	TRBD1	NA	TRBJ1-2	CASSLTPGTGGVGYTF	TGTGCCAGCAGCTTAACCCCCGGGACAGGGGGCGTTGGCTACACCTTC
TRBV28	NA	NA	TRBJ2-7	CASLTPSEQYF	TGTGCCAGCTTAACACCAAGCGAGCAGTACTTC
TRBV19	TRBD1	NA	TRBJ1-5	CASSIQTGGGQPQHF	TGTGCCAGTAGTATTCAGACAGGGGGCGGTCAGCCCCAGCATTTT
TRBV2	NA	NA	TRBJ1-1	CASSEATGKAFF	TGTGCCAGCAGTGAAGCGACAGGCAAGGCTTTCTTT
TRBV14	NA	NA	TRBJ2-5	CASSQGRGIETQYF	TGTGCCAGCAGCCAAGGGAGGGGTATAGAGACCCAGTACTTC